These 17 T cell receptor beta chains came from one sample sequenced in a study of T cells expressing NK-cell markers. TCRdb re-called the 5' RACE reads, yielding one record per CDR3 amino acid sequence without DNA. The specimen's table records about 460,000 distinct CDR3 sequences. Sample: blood T cells: a sorted CD56 or NKG2C T cell subset, CD4+ or CD8+ T cells, or bulk PBMC T cells (not recorded which). These receptor sequences come from a woman between 45 and 60 years old in good health.

This chain links TRBV20-1 with TRBJ2-4; absent DNA, TCRdb's TRBD1 call cannot be checked. CDR1 DFQATT and CDR2 SNEGSKA come from the germline V gene (reference sequence). The CDR3 loop spans 17 amino acids. CDR3 protein: CSARDPYSLGGKNIQYF.

V is TRBV7-9 and J is TRBJ2-3. The CDR3 contains 13 residues. From germline, CDR1 is SEHNR and CDR2 FQNEAQ (reference sequence). The chain's CDR3 is CASSSFLTDTQYF.

This rearrangement joins TRBV12-3 or TRBV12-4 to TRBJ2-1; as DNA is missing, the TRBD2 call by TCRdb cannot be tested. The CDR3 sequence is 15 residues long. The CDR3: CASKKSGRAINEQFF.

V gene TRBV7-6 combines with J gene TRBJ2-2. CDR3 length equals 14 residues. From germline, CDR1 is SGHVS and CDR2 FNYEAQ. The CDR3: CASSRRVAAGELFF.

The J gene is TRBJ2-1, the V gene TRBV5-8; TCRdb picks TRBD2, but there is no DNA to check that call. Germline assignment: CDR1 SGHTS and CDR2 YDEGEE. The CDR3 runs 14 residues. The CDR3: CASSLGPAWNEQFF.

The genes are TRBV30 and TRBJ1-1; no DNA is available, so the TRBD1 call from TCRdb remains unchecked. Germline values: CDR1 GTSNPN, CDR2 SVGIG (reference sequence). This CDR3 has 13 amino acids. CDR3 sequence: CAWSSLGRGEAFF.

The chain recombines TRBV18 with TRBJ2-3. Germline CDR1 KGHSH, CDR2 LQKENI. The length of the CDR3 is 13 residues. The CDR3 here is CASSPKVGAPQYF. Looking up the rest from reference TRBV18 and TRBJ2-3 gives the full variable domain: NAGVMQNPRHLVRRRGQEARLRCSPMKGHSHVYWYRQLPEEGLKFMVYLQKENIIDESGMPKERFSAEFPKEGPSILRIQQVVRGDSAAYFCASSPKVGAPQYFGPGTRLTVL.

The V and J genes are TRBV20-1 and TRBJ1-5; TCRdb returns TRBD1, unconfirmable since there is no DNA. This CDR3 region has 15 residues. CDR1 and CDR2 (germline): DFQATT, SNEGSKA (reference sequence). The CDR3 is CSARSPRVSNQPQHF.

This sequence joins TRBV10-3 and TRBJ2-2; the TCRdb D gene call, TRBD2, has no DNA to confirm it. The CDR3 loop spans 15 amino acids. The V gene's germline CDR1 is ENHRY and CDR2 SYGVKD. CDR3 residues: CASQPGLAQFGELFF.

The J gene is TRBJ1-1, the V gene TRBV6-1; TCRdb gives TRBD1 as the D gene, but with no DNA this cannot be confirmed. The CDR3 is 14 residues long. The V gene's germline CDR1 is MNHNS and CDR2 SASEGT. CDR3 sequence reads: CASKRPQGYTEAFF.

The rearrangement links TRBV20-1 to TRBJ2-1; no DNA is available, so the TRBD2 call from TCRdb remains unchecked. There are 13 residues in the CDR3. Germline lookup yields CDR1 DFQATT and CDR2 SNEGSKA (reference sequence). The CDR3 loop reads CSARDIVAKVRFF.

The gene calls are TRBV3-1 and TRBJ1-1; TCRdb lists TRBD1, though no DNA is available to test this call. The CDR3 consists of 14 residues. Germline CDR1 and CDR2: LGHDT and YNNKEL (reference sequence). CDR3 sequence: CASSQVQGGAEAFF.

The chain is built from TRBV9 and TRBJ2-6; as DNA is missing, the TRBD1 call by TCRdb cannot be tested. Germline CDR1 and CDR2: SGDLS and YYNGEE. The CDR3 runs 16 residues. Here the CDR3 reads CASNGGARAGANVLTF.

The V gene is TRBV28, the J gene TRBJ2-3; the D call of TRBD2 rests on TCRdb alone, since no DNA is present to check it. CDR1 is MDHEN, CDR2 SYDVKM, per germline. The CDR3 sequence is 14 residues long. This CDR3 reads CASSSTSGTDTQYF.

This rearrangement joins TRBV9 to TRBJ2-5; TCRdb gives TRBD1 as the D gene, but with no DNA this cannot be confirmed. Germline V gene data show CDR1 as SGDLS and CDR2 as YYNGEE. This CDR3 has 15 residues. CDR3 in amino acids: CASSRSGQGGETQYF.

The chain combines TRBV19 with TRBJ2-7; TCRdb lists TRBD2, though no DNA is available to test this call. Germline-derived CDR1 and CDR2 are LNHDA and SQIVND (reference sequence). The CDR3 runs to 15 residues. CDR3 residues: CASSIGGTSVYEQYF.

J is TRBJ2-5 and V is TRBV5-1; TCRdb reports TRBD1, a call that lacks DNA to check it against. CDR3 length equals 14 residues. Germline-derived CDR1 and CDR2 are SGHRS and YFSETQ. The CDR3 region is CASSPGPLWETQYF.